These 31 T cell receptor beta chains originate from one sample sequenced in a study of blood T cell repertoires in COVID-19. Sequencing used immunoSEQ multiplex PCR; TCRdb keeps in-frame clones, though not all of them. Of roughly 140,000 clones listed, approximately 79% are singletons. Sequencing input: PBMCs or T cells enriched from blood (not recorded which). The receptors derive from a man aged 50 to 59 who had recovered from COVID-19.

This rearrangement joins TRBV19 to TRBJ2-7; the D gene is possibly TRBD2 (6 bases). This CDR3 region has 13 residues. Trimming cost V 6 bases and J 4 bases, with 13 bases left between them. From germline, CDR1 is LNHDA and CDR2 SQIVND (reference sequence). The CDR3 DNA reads TGTGCCAGTAGCGAGAATGGAGGGTACGAGCAGTACTTC. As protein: CASSENGGYEQYF.

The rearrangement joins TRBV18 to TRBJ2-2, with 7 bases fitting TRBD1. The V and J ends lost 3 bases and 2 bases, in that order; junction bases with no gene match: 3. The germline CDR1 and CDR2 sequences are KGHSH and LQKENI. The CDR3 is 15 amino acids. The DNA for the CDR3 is TGTGCCAGCTCACCTGACAGGGCTAACACCGGGGAGCTGTTTTTT. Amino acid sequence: CASSPDRANTGELFF.

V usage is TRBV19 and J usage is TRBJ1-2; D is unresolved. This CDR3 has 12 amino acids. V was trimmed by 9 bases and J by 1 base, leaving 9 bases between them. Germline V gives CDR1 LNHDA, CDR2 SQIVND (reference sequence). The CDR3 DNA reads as TGTGCCAGCTCCAGAATTAACTATGGCTACACCTTC. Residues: CASSRINYGYTF.

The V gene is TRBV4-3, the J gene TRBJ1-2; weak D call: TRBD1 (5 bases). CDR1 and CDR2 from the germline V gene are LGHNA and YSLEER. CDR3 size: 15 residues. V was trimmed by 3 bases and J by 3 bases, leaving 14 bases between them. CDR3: CASSQRTWRDYGYTF. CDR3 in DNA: TGCGCCAGCAGCCAGAGGACATGGAGGGACTATGGCTACACCTTC.

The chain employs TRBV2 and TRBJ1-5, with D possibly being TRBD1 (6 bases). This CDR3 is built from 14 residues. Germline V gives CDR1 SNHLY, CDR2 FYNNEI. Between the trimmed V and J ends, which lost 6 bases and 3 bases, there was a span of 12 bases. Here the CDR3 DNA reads TGTGCCAGCAGGCTAGACAGGAACAATCAGCCCCAGCATTTT. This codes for CASRLDRNNQPQHF.

The CDR3 region is CASSPTGVGETQYF. In DNA form, the CDR3 reads TGTGCCAGCAGCCCGACAGGGGTTGGAGAGACCCAGTACTTC. This chain uses TRBV7-7 with TRBJ2-5, with 8 bases fitting TRBD1. The CDR3 loop spans 14 amino acids. V shed 5 bases and J 4 bases; nucleotides not matched to a gene: 6. From germline, CDR1 is SSHAT and CDR2 FNYEAQ (reference sequence).

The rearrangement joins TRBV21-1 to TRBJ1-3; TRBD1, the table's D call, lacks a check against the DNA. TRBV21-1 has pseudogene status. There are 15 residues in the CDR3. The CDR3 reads CASRTDRGSGNTIYF. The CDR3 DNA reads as TGTGCCAGCAGGACCGACAGGGGCTCTGGAAACACCATATATTTT.

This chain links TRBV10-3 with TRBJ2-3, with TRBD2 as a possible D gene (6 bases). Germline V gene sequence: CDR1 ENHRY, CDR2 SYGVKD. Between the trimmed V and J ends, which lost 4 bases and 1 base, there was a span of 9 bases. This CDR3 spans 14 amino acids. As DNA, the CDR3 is TGTGCCATCAGTGCCCCGGGGGGCACAGATACGCAGTATTTT. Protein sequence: CAISAPGGTDTQYF.

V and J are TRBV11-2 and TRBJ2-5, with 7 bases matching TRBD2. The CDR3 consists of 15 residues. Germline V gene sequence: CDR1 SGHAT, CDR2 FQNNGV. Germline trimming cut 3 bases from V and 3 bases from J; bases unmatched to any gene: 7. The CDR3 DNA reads TGTGCCAGCAGCTTGGCGGGGGTCGGAAAAGAGACCCAGTACTTC. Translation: CASSLAGVGKETQYF.

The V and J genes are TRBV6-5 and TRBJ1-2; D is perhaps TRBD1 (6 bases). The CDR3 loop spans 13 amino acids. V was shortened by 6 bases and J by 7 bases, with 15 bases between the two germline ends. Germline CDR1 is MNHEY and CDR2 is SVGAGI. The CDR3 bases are TGTGCCAGCAGAGGTGACAGGATCGGTGGCTACACCTTC. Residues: CASRGDRIGGYTF.

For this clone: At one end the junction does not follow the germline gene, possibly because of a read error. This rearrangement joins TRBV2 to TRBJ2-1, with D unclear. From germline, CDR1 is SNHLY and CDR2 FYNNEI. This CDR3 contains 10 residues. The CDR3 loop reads CASRVNELFF. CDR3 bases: TGTGCCAGCAGGGTCAATGAGCTGTTCTTC.

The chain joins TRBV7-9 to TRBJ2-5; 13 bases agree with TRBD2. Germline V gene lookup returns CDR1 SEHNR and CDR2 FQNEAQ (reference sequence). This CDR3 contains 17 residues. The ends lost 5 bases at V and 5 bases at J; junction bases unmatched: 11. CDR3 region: CASSLVTSGGAIETQYF. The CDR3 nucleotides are TGTGCCAGCAGCCTCGTCACTAGCGGGGGGGCGATTGAGACCCAGTACTTC.

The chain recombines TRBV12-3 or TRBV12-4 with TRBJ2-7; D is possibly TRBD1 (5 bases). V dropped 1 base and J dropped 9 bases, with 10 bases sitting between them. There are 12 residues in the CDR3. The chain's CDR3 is CASSLETGRQYF. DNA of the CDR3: TGTGCCAGCAGTTTAGAAACAGGTCGGCAGTACTTC.

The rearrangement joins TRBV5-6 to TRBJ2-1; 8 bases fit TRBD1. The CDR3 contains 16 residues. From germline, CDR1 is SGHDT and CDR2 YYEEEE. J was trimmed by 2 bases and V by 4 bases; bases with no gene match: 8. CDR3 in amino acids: CASSAPGQVTYNEQFF. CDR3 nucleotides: TGTGCCAGCAGCGCTCCGGGACAGGTAACCTACAATGAGCAGTTCTTC. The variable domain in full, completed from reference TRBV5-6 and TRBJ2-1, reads DAGVTQSPTHLIKTRGQQVTLRCSPKSGHDTVSWYQQALGQGPQFIFQYYEEEERQRGNFPDRFSGHQFPNYSSELNVNALLLGDSALYLCASSAPGQVTYNEQFFGPGTRLTVL.

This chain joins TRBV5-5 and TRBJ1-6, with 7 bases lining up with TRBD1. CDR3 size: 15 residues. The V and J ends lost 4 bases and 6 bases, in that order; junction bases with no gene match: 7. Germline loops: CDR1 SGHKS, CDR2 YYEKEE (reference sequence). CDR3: CASSADRVSNSPLHF. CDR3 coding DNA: TGTGCCAGCAGCGCCGACAGGGTCTCTAATTCACCCCTCCACTTT.

CDR3 in amino acids: CASSSTGSRSGANVLTF. In nucleotides, the CDR3 is TGTGCCAGCAGCTCGACAGGGTCCCGTTCTGGGGCCAACGTCCTGACTTTC. This chain connects TRBV5-4 to TRBJ2-6, with 7 nucleotides matching TRBD1. V dropped 3 bases and J dropped 1; count of bases not matched to a gene: 7. The CDR3 length is 17 residues. Germline assignment: CDR1 SGHNT and CDR2 YYREEE (reference sequence).

The CDR3 sequence is CASSANRVSGGELFF. CDR3 nucleotide sequence: TGTGCCAGTAGTGCCAACAGGGTATCGGGCGGGGAGCTGTTTTTT. This chain connects TRBV19 to TRBJ2-2; D perhaps matches TRBD1 (6 bases). The CDR3 is 15 residues long. Per the germline V gene, CDR1 is LNHDA and CDR2 is SQIVND (reference sequence). V was shortened by 5 bases and J by 7 bases, with 17 bases between the two germline ends.

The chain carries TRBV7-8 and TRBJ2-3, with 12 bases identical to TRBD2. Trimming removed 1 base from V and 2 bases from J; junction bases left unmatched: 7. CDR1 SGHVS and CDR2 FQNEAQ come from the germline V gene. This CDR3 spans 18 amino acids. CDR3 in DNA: TGTGCCAGCAGCTTAGATTACCTAGCGGGGGGGGACACAGATACGCAGTATTTT. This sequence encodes CASSLDYLAGGDTDTQYF.

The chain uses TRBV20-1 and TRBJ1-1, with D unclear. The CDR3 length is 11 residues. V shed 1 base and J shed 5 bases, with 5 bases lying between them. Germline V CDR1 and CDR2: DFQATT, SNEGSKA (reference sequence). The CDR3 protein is CSARVQTEAFF. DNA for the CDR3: TGCAGTGCTAGAGTACAGACTGAAGCTTTCTTT.

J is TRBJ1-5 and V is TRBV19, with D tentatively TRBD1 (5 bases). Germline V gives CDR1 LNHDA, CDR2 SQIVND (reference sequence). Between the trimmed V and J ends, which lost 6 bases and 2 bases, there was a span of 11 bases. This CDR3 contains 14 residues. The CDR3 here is CASSTGARNQPQHF. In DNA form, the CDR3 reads TGTGCCAGTAGCACAGGAGCCCGCAATCAGCCCCAGCATTTT.

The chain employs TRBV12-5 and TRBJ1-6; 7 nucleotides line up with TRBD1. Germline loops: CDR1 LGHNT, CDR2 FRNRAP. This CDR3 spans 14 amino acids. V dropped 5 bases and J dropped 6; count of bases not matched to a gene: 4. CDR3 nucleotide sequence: TGTGCTAGTGGTGCACAGGGGCGTAATTCACCCCTCCACTTT. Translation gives CASGAQGRNSPLHF.

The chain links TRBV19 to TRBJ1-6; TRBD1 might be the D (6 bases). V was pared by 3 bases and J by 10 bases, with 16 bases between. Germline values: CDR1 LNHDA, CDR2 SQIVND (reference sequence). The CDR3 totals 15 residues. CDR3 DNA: TGTGCCAGTAGTATCGCCCAGGGGTGGGGGTCACCCCTCCACTTT. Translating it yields CASSIAQGWGSPLHF.

This chain's CDR3 is CASSLAGVPNQPQHF. The CDR3 nucleotides read TGCGCCAGCAGCTTGGCCGGAGTTCCCAATCAGCCCCAGCATTTT. This rearrangement joins TRBV5-1 to TRBJ1-5; D gene uncertain. V lost 0 bases, J lost 3 bases, and 10 bases lay in between. Germline lookup yields CDR1 SGHRS and CDR2 YFSETQ. The CDR3 spans 15 residues.

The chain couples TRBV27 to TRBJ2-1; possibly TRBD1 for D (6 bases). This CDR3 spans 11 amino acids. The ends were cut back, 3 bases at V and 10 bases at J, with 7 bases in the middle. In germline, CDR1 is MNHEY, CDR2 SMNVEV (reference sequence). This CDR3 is CASSFGTEQFF. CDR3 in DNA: TGTGCCAGCAGTTTTGGGACAGAGCAGTTCTTC.

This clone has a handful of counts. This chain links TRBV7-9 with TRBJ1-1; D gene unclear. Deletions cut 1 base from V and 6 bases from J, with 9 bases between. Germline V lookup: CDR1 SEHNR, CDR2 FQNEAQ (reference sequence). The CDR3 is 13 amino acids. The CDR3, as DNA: TGTGCCAGCAGCTTAGTCCCGGGTTCTGAAGCTTTCTTT. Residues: CASSLVPGSEAFF.

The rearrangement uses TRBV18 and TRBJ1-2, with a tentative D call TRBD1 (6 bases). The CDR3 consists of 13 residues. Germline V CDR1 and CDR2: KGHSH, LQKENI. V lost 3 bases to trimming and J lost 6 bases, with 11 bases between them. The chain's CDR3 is CASSPDRSHGYTF. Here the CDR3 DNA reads TGTGCCAGCTCACCCGACAGGAGCCATGGCTACACCTTC.

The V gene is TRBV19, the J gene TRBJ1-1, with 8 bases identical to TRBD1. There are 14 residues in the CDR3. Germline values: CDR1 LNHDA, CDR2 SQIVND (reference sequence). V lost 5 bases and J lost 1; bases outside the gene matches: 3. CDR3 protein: CASSYQGANTEAFF. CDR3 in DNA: TGTGCCAGTAGTTACCAGGGGGCGAACACTGAAGCTTTCTTT.

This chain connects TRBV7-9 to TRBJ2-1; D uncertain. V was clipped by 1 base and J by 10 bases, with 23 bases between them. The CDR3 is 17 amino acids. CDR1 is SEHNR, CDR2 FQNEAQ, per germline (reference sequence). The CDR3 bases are TGTGCCAGCAGCTTAGGCCAAAGACCACAGTCCTTGCAGGAGCAGTTCTTC. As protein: CASSLGQRPQSLQEQFF.

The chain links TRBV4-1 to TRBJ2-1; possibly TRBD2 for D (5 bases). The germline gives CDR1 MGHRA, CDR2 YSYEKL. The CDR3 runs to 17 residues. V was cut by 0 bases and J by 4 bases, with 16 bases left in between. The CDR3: CASSQDGSGSLYNEQFF. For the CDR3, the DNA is TGCGCCAGCAGCCAAGATGGTAGTGGGAGTTTATACAATGAGCAGTTCTTC.

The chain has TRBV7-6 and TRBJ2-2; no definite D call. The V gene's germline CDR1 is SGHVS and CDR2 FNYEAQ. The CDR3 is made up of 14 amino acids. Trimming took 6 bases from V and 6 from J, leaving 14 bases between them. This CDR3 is CASRSTRSAGELFF. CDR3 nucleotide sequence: TGTGCCAGCAGGTCGACACGATCGGCCGGGGAGCTGTTTTTT.

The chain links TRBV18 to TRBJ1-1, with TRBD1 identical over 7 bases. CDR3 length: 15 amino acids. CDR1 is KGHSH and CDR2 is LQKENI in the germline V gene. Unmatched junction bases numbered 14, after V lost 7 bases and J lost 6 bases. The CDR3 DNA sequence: TGTGCCAGCTTCCCGGGCGGCAGGGGGGTTCCTGAAGCTTTCTTT. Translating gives CASFPGGRGVPEAFF. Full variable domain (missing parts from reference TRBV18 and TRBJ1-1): NAGVMQNPRHLVRRRGQEARLRCSPMKGHSHVYWYRQLPEEGLKFMVYLQKENIIDESGMPKERFSAEFPKEGPSILRIQQVVRGDSAAYFCASFPGGRGVPEAFFGQGTRLTVV.